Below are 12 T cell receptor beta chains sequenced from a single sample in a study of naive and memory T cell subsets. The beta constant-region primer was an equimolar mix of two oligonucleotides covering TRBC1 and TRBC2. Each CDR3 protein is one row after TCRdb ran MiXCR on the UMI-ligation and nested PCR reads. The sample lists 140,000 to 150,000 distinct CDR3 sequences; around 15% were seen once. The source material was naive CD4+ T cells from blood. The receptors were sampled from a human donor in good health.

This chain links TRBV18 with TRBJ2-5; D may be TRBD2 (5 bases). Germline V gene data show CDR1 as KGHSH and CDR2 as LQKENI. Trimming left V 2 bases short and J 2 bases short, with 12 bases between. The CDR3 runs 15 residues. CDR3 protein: CASSPFLAEQETQYF. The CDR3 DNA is TGTGCCAGCTCACCATTCCTAGCCGAACAAGAGACCCAGTACTTC.

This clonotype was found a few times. CDR3 nucleotide sequence: TGTGCCAGTAGTGAGGGAAGCTCTGGAAACACCATATATTTT. Amino acid sequence: CASSEGSSGNTIYF. The chain uses TRBV19 and TRBJ1-3, with D uncertain. CDR1 is LNHDA and CDR2 is SQIVND in the germline V gene (reference sequence). CDR3 size: 14 residues. Trimming left V 5 bases short and J 0 bases short, with 8 bases between.

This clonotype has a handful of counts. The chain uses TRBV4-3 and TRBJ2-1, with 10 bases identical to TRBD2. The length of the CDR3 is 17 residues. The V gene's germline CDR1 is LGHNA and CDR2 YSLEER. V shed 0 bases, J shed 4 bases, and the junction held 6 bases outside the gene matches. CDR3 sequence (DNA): TGCGCCAGCAGCCAAGATTTGCCTAGCGGGAGTTACAATGAGCAGTTCTTC. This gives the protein CASSQDLPSGSYNEQFF.

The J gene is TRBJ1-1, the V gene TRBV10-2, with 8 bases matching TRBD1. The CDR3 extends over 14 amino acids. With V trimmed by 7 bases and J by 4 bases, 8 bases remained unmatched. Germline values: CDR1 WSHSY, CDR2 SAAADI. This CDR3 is CASTTTGESTEAFF. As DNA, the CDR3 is TGCGCCAGCACCACGACAGGGGAGTCCACTGAAGCTTTCTTT.

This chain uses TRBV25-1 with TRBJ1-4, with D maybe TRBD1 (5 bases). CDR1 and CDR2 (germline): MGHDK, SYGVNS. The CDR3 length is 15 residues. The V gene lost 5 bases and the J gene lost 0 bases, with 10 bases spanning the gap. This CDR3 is CASSQGRTTNEKLFF. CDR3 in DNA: TGTGCCAGCAGTCAGGGAAGAACAACTAATGAAAAACTGTTTTTT.

The CDR3 protein is CASSELNANLGAPLHF. The DNA of the CDR3 is TGTGCCAGCAGTGAATTGAATGCTAACCTGGGCGCACCCCTCCACTTT. The chain couples TRBV25-1 to TRBJ1-6; D not certain. Germline V gene lookup returns CDR1 MGHDK and CDR2 SYGVNS. Trimming stripped 1 base from V and 11 bases from J, with 18 bases between. This CDR3 is 16 amino acids long.

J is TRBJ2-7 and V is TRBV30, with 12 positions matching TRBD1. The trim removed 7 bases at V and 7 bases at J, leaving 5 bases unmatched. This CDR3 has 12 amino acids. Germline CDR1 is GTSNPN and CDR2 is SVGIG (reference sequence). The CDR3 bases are TGTGCCTTGGGACAGGGGGCATTTGAGCAGTACTTC. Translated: CALGQGAFEQYF.

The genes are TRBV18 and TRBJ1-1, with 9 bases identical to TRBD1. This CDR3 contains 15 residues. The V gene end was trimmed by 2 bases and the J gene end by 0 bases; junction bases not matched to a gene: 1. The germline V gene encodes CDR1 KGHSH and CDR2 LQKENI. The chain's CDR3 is CASSPRTGVNTEAFF. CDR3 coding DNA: TGTGCCAGCTCACCAAGGACAGGGGTGAACACTGAAGCTTTCTTT.

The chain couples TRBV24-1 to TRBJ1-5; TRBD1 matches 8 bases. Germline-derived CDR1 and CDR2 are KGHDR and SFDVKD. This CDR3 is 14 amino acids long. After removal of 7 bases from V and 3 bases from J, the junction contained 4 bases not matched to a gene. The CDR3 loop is CATSLTGDNQPQHF. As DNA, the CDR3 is TGTGCCACCAGCCTGACAGGGGACAATCAGCCCCAGCATTTT.

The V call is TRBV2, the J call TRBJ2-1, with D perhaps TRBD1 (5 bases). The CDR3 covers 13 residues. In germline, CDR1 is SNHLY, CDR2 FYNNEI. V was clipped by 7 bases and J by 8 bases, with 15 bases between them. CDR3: CASKRGSWDEQFF. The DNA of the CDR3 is TGTGCCAGCAAAAGGGGTAGTTGGGATGAGCAGTTCTTC.

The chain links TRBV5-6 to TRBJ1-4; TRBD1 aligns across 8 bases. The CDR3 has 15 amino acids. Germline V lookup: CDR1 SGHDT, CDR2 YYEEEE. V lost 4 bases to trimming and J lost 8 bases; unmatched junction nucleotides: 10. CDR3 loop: CASSPWTGTDEKLFF. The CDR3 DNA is TGTGCCAGCAGCCCCTGGACAGGGACGGACGAAAAACTGTTTTTT.

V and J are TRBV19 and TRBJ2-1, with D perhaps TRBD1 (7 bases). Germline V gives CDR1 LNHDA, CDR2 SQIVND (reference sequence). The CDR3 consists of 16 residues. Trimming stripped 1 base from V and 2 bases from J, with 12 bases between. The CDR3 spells CASSIGGTVAYNEQFF. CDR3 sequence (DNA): TGTGCCAGTAGTATAGGCGGGACAGTTGCCTACAATGAGCAGTTCTTC. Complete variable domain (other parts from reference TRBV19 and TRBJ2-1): DGGITQSPKYLFRKEGQNVTLSCEQNLNHDAMYWYRQDPGQGLRLIYYSQIVNDFQKGDIAEGYSVSREKKESFPLTVTSAQKNPTAFYLCASSIGGTVAYNEQFFGPGTRLTVL.